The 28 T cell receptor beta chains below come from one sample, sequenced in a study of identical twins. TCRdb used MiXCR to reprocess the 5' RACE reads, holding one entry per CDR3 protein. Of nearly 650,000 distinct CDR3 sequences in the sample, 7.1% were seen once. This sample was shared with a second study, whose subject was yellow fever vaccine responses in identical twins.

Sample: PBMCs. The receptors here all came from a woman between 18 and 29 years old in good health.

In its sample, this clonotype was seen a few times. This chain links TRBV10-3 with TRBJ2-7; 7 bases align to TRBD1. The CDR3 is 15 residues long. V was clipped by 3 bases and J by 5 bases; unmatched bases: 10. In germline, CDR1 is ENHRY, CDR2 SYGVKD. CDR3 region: CAISEPNRGPHEQYF. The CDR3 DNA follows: TGTGCCATCAGTGAACCTAACAGGGGACCCCACGAGCAGTACTTC.

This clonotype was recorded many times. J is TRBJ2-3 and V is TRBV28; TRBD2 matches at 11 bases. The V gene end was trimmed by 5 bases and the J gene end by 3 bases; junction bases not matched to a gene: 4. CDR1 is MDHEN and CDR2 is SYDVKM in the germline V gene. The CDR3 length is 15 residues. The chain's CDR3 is CASSPSSGGTDTQYF. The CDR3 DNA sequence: TGTGCCAGCAGTCCCTCTAGCGGGGGGACAGATACGCAGTATTTT.

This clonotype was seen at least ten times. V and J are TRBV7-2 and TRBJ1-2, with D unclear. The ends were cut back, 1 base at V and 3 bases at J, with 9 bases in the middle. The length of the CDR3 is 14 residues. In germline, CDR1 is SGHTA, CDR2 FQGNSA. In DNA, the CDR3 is TGTGCCAGCAGCTTAGTAACGGGCGACTATGGCTACACCTTC. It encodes CASSLVTGDYGYTF.

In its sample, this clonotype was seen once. This CDR3 is CASSLSRGINNEQFF. CDR3 DNA sequence: TGTGCCAGCAGCTTAAGCAGGGGGATAAACAATGAGCAGTTCTTC. V gene TRBV7-9 combines with J gene TRBJ2-1, with 7 bases aligning to TRBD1. This CDR3 region has 15 residues. Germline assignment: CDR1 SEHNR and CDR2 FQNEAQ (reference sequence). V gave up 2 bases and J gave up 5 bases; unmatched junction bases: 6.

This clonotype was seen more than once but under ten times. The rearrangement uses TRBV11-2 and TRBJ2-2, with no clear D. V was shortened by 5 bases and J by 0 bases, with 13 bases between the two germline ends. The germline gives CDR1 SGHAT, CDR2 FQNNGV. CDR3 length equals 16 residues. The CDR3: CASSPTEQTNTGELFF. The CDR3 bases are TGTGCCAGCAGCCCCACCGAGCAAACGAACACCGGGGAGCTGTTTTTT.

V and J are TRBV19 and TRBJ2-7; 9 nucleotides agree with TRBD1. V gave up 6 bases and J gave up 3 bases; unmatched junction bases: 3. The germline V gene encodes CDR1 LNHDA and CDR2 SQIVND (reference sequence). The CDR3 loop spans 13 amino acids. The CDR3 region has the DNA TGTGCCAGTAGGAAGACAGGGGGCTACGAGCAGTACTTC. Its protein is CASRKTGGYEQYF.

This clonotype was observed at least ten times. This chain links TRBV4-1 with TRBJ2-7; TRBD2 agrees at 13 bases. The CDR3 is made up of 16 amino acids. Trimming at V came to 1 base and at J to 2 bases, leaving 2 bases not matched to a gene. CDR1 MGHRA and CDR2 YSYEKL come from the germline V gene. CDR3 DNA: TGCGCCAGCAGCCAAGGGACTAGCGGGAGTGCCTACGAGCAGTACTTC. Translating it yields CASSQGTSGSAYEQYF.

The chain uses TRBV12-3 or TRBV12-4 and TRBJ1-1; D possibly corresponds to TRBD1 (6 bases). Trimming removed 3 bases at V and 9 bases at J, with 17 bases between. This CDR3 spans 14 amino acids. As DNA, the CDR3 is TGTGCCAGCAGTTTGGAGGGGGGAGTCGCAAAAGCTTTCTTT. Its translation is CASSLEGGVAKAFF.

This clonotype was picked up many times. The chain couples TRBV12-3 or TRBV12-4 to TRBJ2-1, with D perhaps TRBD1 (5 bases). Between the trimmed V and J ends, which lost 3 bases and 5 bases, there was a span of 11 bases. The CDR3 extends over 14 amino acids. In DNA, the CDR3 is TGTGCCAGCAGTTTGATCGCCAGGGACAATGAGCAGTTCTTC. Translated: CASSLIARDNEQFF.

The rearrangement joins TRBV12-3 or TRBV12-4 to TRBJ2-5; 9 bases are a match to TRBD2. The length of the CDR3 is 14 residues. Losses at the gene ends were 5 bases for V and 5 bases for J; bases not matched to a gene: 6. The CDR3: CASSAGGARETQYF. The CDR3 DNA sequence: TGTGCCAGCAGTGCGGGGGGGGCGCGGGAGACCCAGTACTTC.

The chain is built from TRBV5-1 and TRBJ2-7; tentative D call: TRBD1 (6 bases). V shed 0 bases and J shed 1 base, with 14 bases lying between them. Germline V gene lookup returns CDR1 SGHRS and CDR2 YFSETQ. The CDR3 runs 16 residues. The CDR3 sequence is CASSLAFGQLSYEQYV. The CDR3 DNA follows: TGCGCCAGCAGCTTGGCCTTTGGACAGCTATCCTACGAGCAGTACGTC.

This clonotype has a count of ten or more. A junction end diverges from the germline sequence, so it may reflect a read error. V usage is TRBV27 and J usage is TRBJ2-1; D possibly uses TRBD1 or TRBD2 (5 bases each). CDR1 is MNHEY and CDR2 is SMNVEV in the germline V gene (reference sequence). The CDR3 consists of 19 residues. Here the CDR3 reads CASSLWGPAFGTMSSSLGF. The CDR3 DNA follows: TGTGCCAGCAGTTTATGGGGACCGGCGTTCGGTACAATGAGCAGTTCCCTCGGTTTC.

The CDR3: CASSLEGGGAYNEQFF. DNA for the CDR3: TGCGCCAGCAGCTTGGAGGGCGGGGGTGCCTACAATGAGCAGTTCTTC. The rearrangement uses TRBV5-1 and TRBJ2-1; 7 bases match TRBD2. In germline, CDR1 is SGHRS, CDR2 YFSETQ. Unmatched junction bases numbered 5, after V lost 0 bases and J lost 2 bases. This CDR3 has 16 amino acids. The full variable domain, completed using reference TRBV5-1 and TRBJ2-1, is KAGVTQTPRYLIKTRGQQVTLSCSPISGHRSVSWYQQTPGQGLQFLFEYFSETQRNKGNFPGRFSGRQFSNSRSEMNVSTLELGDSALYLCASSLEGGGAYNEQFFGPGTRLTVL.

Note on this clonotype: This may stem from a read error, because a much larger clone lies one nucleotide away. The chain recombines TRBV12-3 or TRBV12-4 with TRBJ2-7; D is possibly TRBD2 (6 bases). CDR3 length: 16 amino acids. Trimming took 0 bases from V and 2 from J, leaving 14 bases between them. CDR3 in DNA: TGTGCCAGCAGTTTAGCGGGAGGTCCGACAGCCTACGAGCAGTACTTC. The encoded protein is CASSLAGGPTAYEQYF.

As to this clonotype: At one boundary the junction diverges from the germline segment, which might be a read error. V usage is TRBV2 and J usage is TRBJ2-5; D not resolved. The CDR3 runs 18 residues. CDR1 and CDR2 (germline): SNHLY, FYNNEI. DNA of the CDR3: TGTGCCATCAGTTTAGGTCGGCAGTGGCGCTCCGAAAAAGAGACCCAGTACTTC. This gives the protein CAISLGRQWRSEKETQYF.

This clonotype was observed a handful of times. As DNA, the CDR3 is TGTGCCAGCAGCCAAGAACACCCGACAGCGAACACTGAAGCTTTCTTT. The encoded protein is CASSQEHPTANTEAFF. This chain uses TRBV3-1 with TRBJ1-1, with D tentatively TRBD1 (5 bases). The germline V and J ends were trimmed by 0 bases and 1 base, with 12 bases remaining between them. Germline V gives CDR1 LGHDT, CDR2 YNNKEL (reference sequence). This CDR3 region has 16 residues.

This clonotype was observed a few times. The CDR3 sequence: CAIRITENTEAFF. CDR3 DNA: TGTGCCATCAGGATTACAGAGAACACTGAAGCTTTCTTT. The rearrangement uses TRBV10-3 and TRBJ1-1; no reliable D call. CDR1 ENHRY and CDR2 SYGVKD come from the germline V gene. The CDR3 is 13 residues long. Trimming left V 6 bases short and J 1 base short, with 9 bases between.

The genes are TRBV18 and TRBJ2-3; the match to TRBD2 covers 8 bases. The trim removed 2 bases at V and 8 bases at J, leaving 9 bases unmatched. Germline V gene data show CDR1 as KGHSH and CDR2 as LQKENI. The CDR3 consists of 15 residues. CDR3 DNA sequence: TGTGCCAGCTCACCAAGCGGGGGAGTGGCGGGTACGCAGTATTTT. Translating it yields CASSPSGGVAGTQYF. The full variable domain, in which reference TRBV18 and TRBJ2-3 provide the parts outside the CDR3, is NAGVMQNPRHLVRRRGQEARLRCSPMKGHSHVYWYRQLPEEGLKFMVYLQKENIIDESGMPKERFSAEFPKEGPSILRIQQVVRGDSAAYFCASSPSGGVAGTQYFGPGTRLTVL.

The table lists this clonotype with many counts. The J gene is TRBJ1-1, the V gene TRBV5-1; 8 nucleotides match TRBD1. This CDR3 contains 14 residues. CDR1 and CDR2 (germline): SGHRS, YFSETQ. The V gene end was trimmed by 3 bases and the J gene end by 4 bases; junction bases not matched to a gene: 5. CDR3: CASSWPGGGTEAFF. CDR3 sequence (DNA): TGCGCCAGCAGCTGGCCAGGGGGCGGCACTGAAGCTTTCTTT.

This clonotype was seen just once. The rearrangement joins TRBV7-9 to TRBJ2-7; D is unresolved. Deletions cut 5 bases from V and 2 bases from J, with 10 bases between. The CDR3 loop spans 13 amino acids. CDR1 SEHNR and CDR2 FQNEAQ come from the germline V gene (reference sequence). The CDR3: CASSIDGTYEQYF. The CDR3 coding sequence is TGTGCCAGCAGCATAGACGGAACCTACGAGCAGTACTTC. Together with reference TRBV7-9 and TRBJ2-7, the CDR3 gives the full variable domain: DTGVSQNPRHKITKRGQNVTFRCDPISEHNRLYWYRQTLGQGPEFLTYFQNEAQLEKSRLLSDRFSAERPKGSFSTLEIQRTEQGDSAMYLCASSIDGTYEQYFGPGTRLTVT.

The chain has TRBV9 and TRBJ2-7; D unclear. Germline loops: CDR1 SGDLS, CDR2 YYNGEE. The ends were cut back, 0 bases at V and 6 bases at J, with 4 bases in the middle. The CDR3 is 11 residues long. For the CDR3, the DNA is TGTGCCAGCAGCGTAGGAGGCGAGCAGTACTTC. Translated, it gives CASSVGGEQYF.

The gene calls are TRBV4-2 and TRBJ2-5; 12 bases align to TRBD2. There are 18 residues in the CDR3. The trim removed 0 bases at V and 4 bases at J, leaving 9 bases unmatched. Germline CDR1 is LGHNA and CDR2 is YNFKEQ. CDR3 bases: TGTGCCAGCAGCCAAGAGGGATTCCTACTAGCGGGAGGAGAGACCCAGTACTTC. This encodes CASSQEGFLLAGGETQYF.

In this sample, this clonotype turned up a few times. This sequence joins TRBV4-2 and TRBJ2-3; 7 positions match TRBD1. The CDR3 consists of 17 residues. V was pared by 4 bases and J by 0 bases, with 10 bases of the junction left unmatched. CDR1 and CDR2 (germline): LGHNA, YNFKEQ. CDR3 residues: CASSPGWTGISTDTQYF. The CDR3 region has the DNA TGTGCCAGCAGCCCCGGCTGGACAGGTATAAGCACAGATACGCAGTATTTT.

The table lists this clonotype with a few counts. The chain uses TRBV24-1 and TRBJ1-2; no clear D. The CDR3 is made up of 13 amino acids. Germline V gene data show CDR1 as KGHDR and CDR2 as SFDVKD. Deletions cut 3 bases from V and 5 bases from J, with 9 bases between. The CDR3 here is CATSDGPLYGYTF. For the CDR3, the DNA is TGTGCCACCAGTGATGGACCCTTATATGGCTACACCTTC.

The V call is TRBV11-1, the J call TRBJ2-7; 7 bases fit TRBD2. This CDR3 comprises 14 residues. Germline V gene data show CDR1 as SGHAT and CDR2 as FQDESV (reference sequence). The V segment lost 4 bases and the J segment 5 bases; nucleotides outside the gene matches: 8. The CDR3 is CASSSAGVRDEQYF. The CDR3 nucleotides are TGTGCCAGCAGCTCCGCGGGAGTCAGGGACGAGCAGTACTTC. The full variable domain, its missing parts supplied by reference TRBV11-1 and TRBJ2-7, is EAEVAQSPRYKITEKSQAVAFWCDPISGHATLYWYRQILGQGPELLVQFQDESVVDDSQLPKDRFSAERLKGVDSTLKIQPAELGDSAMYLCASSSAGVRDEQYFGPGTRLTVT.

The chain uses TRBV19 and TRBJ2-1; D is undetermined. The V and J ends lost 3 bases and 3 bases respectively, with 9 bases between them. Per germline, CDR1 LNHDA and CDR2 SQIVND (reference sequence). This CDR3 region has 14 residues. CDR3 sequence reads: CASSISVLYNEQFF. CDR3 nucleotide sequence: TGTGCCAGTAGTATCTCCGTTCTCTACAATGAGCAGTTCTTC. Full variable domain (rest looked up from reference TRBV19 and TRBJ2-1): DGGITQSPKYLFRKEGQNVTLSCEQNLNHDAMYWYRQDPGQGLRLIYYSQIVNDFQKGDIAEGYSVSREKKESFPLTVTSAQKNPTAFYLCASSISVLYNEQFFGPGTRLTVL.

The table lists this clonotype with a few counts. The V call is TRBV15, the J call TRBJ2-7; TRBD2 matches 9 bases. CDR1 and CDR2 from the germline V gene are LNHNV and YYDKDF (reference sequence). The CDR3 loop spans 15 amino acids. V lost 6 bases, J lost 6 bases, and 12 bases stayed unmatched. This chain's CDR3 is CATSVGGGRASEQYF. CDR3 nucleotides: TGTGCCACCAGTGTCGGGGGCGGGAGGGCAAGCGAGCAGTACTTC.

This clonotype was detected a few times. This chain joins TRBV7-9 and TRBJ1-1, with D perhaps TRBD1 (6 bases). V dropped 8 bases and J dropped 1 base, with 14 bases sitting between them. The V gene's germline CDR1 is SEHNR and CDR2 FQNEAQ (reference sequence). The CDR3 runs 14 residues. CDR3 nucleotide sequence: TGTGCCAGCGGCACAAGGACAGCGAACACTGAAGCTTTCTTT. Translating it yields CASGTRTANTEAFF.